A selection of T cell receptor beta chains follows, all from one sample in a study of cytomegalovirus exposure and HLA in healthy donors. Profiling relied on immunoSEQ multiplex PCR, and the TCRdb table lists in-frame clones only, not all of them. The sample gives more than 110,000 clones, 65% to 80% of which show up once; 8.8% is in the top ten. Material for sequencing was PBMCs. The receptor set was obtained from a woman in her forties or fifties in good health and CMV-seropositive. Each CDR3 is given with its conserved first and last residue. A D gene is named only where the DNA matches it firmly. Size tells how often a clone was seen (once, few, many) or the class of an expanded clone, and some rows leave it out.

TRBJ1-5 NA NA TRBV7-2 CASSYRTGGNQPQHF TGTGCCAGCAGCTATCGAACAGGAGGGAATCAGCCCCAGCATTTT
TRBJ2-7 NA NA TRBV7-9 CASSLTPIGQRSYEQYF TGTGCCAGCAGCTTAACCCCAATCGGACAGCGCTCCTACGAGCAGTACTTC
TRBJ1-3 TRBD1 NA TRBV4-1 CASSQWPRDSRLSGNTIYF TGCGCCAGCAGCCAGTGGCCCCGGGACAGCAGACTCTCTGGAAACACCATATATTTT
TRBJ2-4 NA NA TRBV6-1 CASQIRGKNIQYF TGTGCCAGCCAGATCAGGGGAAAAAACATTCAGTACTTC
TRBJ2-7 NA NA TRBV25-1 CASSNTYEQYF TGTGCCAGCAGTAACACCTACGAGCAGTACTTC
TRBJ1-2 TRBD1 few TRBV28 CASSPGGQGPYGYTF TGTGCCAGCAGCCCGGGGGGACAGGGGCCCTATGGCTACACCTTC
TRBJ2-2 TRBD1 NA TRBV5-4 CASRSGTGGTGELFF TGTGCCAGCAGGTCCGGGACAGGGGGCACCGGGGAGCTGTTTTTT
TRBJ2-5 NA few TRBV11-2 CASSRGASTQETQYF TGTGCCAGCAGCCGCGGGGCCAGTACTCAAGAGACCCAGTACTTC
TRBJ2-5 NA NA TRBV7-8 CASSTRLRETQYF TGTGCCAGCAGCACCCGTTTGCGAGAGACCCAGTACTTC
TRBJ2-3 NA NA TRBV5-6 CASSLMAGIGDTQYF TGTGCCAGCAGCTTGATGGCAGGGATCGGAGATACGCAGTATTTT
TRBJ2-7 NA NA TRBV7-9 CASSLSGVLYEQYF TGTGCCAGCAGCTTATCAGGGGTCCTCTACGAGCAGTACTTC
TRBJ1-6 NA NA TRBV4-3 CASSQVPQESPLHF TGCGCCAGCAGCCAGGTCCCCCAGGAATCACCCCTCCACTTT
TRBJ2-5 NA few TRBV30 CAWSRTDQETQYF TGTGCCTGGAGTCGGACAGATCAAGAGACCCAGTACTTC
TRBJ2-5 TRBD1 once TRBV2 CASERDRQETQYF TGTGCCAGTGAAAGGGACAGACAAGAGACCCAGTACTTC
TRBJ1-1 NA NA TRBV7-2 CASSKRVNTEAFF TGTGCCAGCAGTAAACGGGTGAACACTGAAGCTTTCTTT
TRBJ2-5 TRBD2 NA TRBV7-2 CASSLRLGGGRETQYF TGTGCCAGCAGCCTCCGGCTCGGGGGGGGGCGAGAGACCCAGTACTTC
TRBJ1-3 TRBD1 NA TRBV4-3 CASSQDQGGDSGNTIYF TGCGCCAGCAGCCAAGATCAGGGGGGAGACTCTGGAAACACCATATATTTT
TRBJ2-1 TRBD2 NA TRBV5-1 CASSPGTSGAEEQFF TGCGCCAGCAGCCCAGGGACTAGCGGGGCCGAGGAGCAGTTCTTC
TRBJ2-7 TRBD1 NA TRBV5-1 CASSQGAALTYEQYF TGCGCCAGCAGTCAGGGGGCCGCCCTGACCTACGAGCAGTACTTC
TRBJ2-5 NA few TRBV5-4 CASSLGPGEQETQYF TGTGCCAGCAGCTTGGGTCCAGGGGAACAAGAGACCCAGTACTTC
TRBJ2-1 TRBD1 few TRBV18 CASSPRTGTGINEQFF TGTGCCAGCTCACCGCGAACCGGGACAGGGATCAATGAGCAGTTCTTC
TRBJ1-1 NA NA TRBV19 CASKGGNTEAFF TGTGCCAGTAAAGGGGGGAACACTGAAGCTTTCTTT
TRBJ1-1 NA NA TRBV7-9 CASRPRVSVGLYTEAFF TGTGCCAGCAGACCCAGGGTCAGCGTTGGATTGTACACTGAAGCTTTCTTT
TRBJ1-4 NA NA TRBV6-6 CASREGRLFF TGTGCCAGCAGGGAGGGACGGCTGTTTTTT
TRBJ2-3 TRBD2 NA TRBV9 CASSVFSGGASTDTQYF TGTGCCAGCAGCGTTTTTAGCGGGGGGGCCTCCACAGATACGCAGTATTTT
TRBJ2-7 TRBD1 NA TRBV13 CASSPGQGYEQYF TGTGCCAGCAGCCCAGGACAGGGCTACGAGCAGTACTTC
TRBJ2-7 NA few TRBV7-9 CASVGAYEQYF TGTGCCAGCGTCGGGGCCTACGAGCAGTACTTC
TRBJ1-1 TRBD1 NA TRBV28 CASSSDRVNTEALF TGTGCCAGCAGTTCAGACAGGGTGAACACTGAAGCTCTCTTT
TRBJ1-3 TRBD1 NA TRBV6-6 CASSYGTVSGNTIYF TGTGCCAGCAGTTACGGGACAGTCTCTGGAAACACCATATATTTT
TRBJ2-2 NA NA TRBV15 CATSRDYAGSGELFF TGTGCCACCAGCAGAGATTATGCGGGGAGCGGGGAGCTGTTTTTT
TRBJ1-4 TRBD1 NA TRBV6-1 CAGLDRDNEKLFF TGTGCCGGGTTGGACAGGGATAATGAAAAACTGTTTTTT
TRBJ2-5 NA NA TRBV9 CASDGPGETQYF TGTGCCAGCGACGGGCCGGGGGAGACCCAGTACTTC
TRBJ1-5 TRBD1 NA TRBV2 CASQGQGRSQPQHF TGTGCCAGCCAGGGACAGGGCCGCTCTCAGCCCCAGCATTTT
TRBJ1-5 NA NA TRBV14 CASSQHVSYSNQPQHF TGTGCCAGCAGCCAACACGTTAGTTATAGCAATCAGCCCCAGCATTTT